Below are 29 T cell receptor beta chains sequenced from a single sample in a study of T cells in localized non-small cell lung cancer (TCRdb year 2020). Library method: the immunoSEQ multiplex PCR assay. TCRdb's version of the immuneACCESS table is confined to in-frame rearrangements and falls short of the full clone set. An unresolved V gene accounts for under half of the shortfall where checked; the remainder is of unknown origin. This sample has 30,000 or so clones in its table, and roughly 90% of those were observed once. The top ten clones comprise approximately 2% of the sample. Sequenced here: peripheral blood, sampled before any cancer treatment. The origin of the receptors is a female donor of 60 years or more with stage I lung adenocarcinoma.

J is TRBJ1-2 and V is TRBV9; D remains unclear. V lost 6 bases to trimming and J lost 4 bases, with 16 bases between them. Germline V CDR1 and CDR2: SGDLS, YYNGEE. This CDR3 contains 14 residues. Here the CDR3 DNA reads TGTGCCAGCACCAAGGGAGACACCTCCTATGGCTACACCTTC. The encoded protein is CASTKGDTSYGYTF.

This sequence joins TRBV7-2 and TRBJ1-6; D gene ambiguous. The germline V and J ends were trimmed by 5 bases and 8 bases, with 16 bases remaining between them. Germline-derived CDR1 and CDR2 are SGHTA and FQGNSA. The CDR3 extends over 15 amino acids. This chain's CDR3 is CASSPGRAGYSPLHF. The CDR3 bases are TGTGCCAGCAGCCCTGGTAGGGCTGGGTATTCACCCCTCCACTTT.

The chain's CDR3 is CASSLAGNQETQYF. The DNA for the CDR3 is TGCGCCAGCAGCTTGGCCGGGAACCAAGAGACCCAGTACTTC. The rearrangement uses TRBV5-1 and TRBJ2-5, with D perhaps TRBD2 (5 bases). Germline CDR1 and CDR2: SGHRS and YFSETQ. V lost 0 bases, J lost 0 bases, and 6 bases lay in between. The CDR3 runs 14 residues. Variable domain in full (rest from reference TRBV5-1 and TRBJ2-5): KAGVTQTPRYLIKTRGQQVTLSCSPISGHRSVSWYQQTPGQGLQFLFEYFSETQRNKGNFPGRFSGRQFSNSRSEMNVSTLELGDSALYLCASSLAGNQETQYFGPGTRLLVL.

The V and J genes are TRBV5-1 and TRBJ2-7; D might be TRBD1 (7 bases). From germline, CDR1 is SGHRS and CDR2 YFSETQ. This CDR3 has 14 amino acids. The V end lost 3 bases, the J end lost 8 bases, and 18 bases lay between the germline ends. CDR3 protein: CASSSGQEGYKQYF. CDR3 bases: TGCGCCAGCAGCTCTGGACAGGAGGGTTACAAGCAGTACTTC. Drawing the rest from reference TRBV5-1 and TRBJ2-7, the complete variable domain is KAGVTQTPRYLIKTRGQQVTLSCSPISGHRSVSWYQQTPGQGLQFLFEYFSETQRNKGNFPGRFSGRQFSNSRSEMNVSTLELGDSALYLCASSSGQEGYKQYFGPGTRLTVT.

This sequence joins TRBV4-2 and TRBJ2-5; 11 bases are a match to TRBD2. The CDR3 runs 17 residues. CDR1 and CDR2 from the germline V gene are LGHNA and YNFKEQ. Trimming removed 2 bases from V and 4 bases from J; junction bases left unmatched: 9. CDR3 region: CASSQPSLAGGGETQYF. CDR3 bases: TGTGCCAGCAGCCAACCCTCTCTAGCGGGGGGAGGAGAGACCCAGTACTTC.

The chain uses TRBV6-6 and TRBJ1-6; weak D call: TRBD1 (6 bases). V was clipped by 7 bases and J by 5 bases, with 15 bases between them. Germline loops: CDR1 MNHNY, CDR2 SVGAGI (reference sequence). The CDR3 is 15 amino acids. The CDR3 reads CASIPSGANNSPLHF. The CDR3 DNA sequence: TGTGCCAGCATCCCGTCAGGGGCGAATAATTCACCCCTCCACTTT.

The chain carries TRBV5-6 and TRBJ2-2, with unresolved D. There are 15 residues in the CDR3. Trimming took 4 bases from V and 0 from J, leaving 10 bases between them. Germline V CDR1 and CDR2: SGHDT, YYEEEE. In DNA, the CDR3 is TGTGCCAGCAGCGGCTACAGTTCGAACACCGGGGAGCTGTTTTTT. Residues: CASSGYSSNTGELFF.

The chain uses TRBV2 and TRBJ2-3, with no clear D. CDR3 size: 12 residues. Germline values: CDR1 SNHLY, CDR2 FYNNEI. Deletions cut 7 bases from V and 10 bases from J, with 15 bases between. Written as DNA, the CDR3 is TGTGCCAGCACCAACCCTTTGCCGGCGCAGTATTTT. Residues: CASTNPLPAQYF.

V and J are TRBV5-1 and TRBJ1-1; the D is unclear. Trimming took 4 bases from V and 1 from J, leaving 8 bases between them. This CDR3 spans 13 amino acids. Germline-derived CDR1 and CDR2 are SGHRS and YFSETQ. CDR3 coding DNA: TGCGCCAGCAGCGATGGACCGAACACTGAAGCTTTCTTT. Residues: CASSDGPNTEAFF.

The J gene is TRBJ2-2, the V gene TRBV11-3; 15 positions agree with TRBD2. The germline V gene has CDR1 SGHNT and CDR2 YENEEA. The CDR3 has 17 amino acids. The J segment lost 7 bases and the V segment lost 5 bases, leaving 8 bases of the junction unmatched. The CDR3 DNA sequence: TGTGCCAGCAGCCGCGGACTAGCGGGGGGGCCTGGCGGGGAGCTGTTTTTT. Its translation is CASSRGLAGGPGGELFF.

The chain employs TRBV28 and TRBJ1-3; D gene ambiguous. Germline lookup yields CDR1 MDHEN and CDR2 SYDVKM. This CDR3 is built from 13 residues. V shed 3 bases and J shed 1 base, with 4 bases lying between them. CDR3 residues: CASSFASGNTIYF. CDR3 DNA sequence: TGTGCCAGCAGTTTTGCGTCTGGAAACACCATATATTTT.

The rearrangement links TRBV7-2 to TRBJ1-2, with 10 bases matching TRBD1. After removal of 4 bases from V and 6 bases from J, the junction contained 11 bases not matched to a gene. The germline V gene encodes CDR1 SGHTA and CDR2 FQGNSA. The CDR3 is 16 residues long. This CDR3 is CASSSLSIGTGDGYTF. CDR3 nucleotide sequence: TGTGCCAGCAGCTCTCTTAGTATAGGGACAGGGGATGGCTACACCTTC.

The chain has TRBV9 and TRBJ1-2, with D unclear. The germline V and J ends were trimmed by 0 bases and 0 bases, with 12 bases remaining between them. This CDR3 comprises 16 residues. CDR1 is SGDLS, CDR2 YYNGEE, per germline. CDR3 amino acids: CASSVEGTASNYGYTF. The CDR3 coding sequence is TGTGCCAGCAGCGTAGAGGGAACAGCCTCTAACTATGGCTACACCTTC.

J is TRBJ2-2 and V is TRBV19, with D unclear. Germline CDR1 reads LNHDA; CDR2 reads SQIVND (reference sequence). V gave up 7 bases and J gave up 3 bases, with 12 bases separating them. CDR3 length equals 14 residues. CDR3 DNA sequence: TGTGCCAGTAACCAATACCGGGACACCGGGGAGCTGTTTTTT. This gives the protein CASNQYRDTGELFF.

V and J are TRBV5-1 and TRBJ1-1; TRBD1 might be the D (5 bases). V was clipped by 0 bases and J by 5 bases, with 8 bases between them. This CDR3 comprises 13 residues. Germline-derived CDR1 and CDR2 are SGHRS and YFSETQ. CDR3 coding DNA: TGCGCCAGCAGCTTGGACAGGTGGACTGAAGCTTTCTTT. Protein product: CASSLDRWTEAFF. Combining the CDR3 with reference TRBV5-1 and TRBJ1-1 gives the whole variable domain KAGVTQTPRYLIKTRGQQVTLSCSPISGHRSVSWYQQTPGQGLQFLFEYFSETQRNKGNFPGRFSGRQFSNSRSEMNVSTLELGDSALYLCASSLDRWTEAFFGQGTRLTVV.

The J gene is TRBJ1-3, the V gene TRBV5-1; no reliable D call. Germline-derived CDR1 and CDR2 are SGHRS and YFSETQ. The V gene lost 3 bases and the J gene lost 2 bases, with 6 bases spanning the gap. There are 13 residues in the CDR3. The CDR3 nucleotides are TGCGCCAGCAGCTCGCCGACTGGAAACACCATATATTTT. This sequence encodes CASSSPTGNTIYF.

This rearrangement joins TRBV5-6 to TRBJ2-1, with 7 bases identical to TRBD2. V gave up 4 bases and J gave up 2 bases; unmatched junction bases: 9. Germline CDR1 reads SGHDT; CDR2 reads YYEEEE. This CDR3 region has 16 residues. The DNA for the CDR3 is TGTGCCAGCAGCGTCAAAACTAGCGTAGCCTACAATGAGCAGTTCTTC. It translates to CASSVKTSVAYNEQFF.

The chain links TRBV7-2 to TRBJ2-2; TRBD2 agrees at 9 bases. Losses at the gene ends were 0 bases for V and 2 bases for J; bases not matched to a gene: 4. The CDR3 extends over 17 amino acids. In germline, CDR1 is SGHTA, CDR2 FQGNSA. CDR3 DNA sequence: TGTGCCAGCAGCTTAGCGCCGGGACTAGCAAACACCGGGGAGCTGTTTTTT. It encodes CASSLAPGLANTGELFF.

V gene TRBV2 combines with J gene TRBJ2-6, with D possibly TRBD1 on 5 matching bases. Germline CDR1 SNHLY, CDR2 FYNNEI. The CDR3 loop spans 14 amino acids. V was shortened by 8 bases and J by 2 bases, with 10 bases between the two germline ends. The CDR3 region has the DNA TGTGCCAGCCGATTGACAGCTGGGGCCAACGTCCTGACTTTC. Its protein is CASRLTAGANVLTF.

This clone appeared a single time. CDR3 in amino acids: CASSPRPGSYSYNSPLHF. CDR3 in DNA: TGTGCCAGCAGCCCAAGGCCAGGGAGTTATTCCTATAATTCACCCCTCCACTTT. This chain connects TRBV7-2 to TRBJ1-6, with D tentatively TRBD1 (5 bases). The V gene's germline CDR1 is SGHTA and CDR2 FQGNSA. V was pared by 5 bases and J by 1 base, with 18 bases between. The CDR3 sequence is 18 residues long.

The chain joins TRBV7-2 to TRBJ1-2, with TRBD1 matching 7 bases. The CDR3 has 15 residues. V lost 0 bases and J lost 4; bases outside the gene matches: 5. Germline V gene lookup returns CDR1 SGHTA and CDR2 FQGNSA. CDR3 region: CASSLAGRGSYGYTF. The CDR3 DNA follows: TGTGCCAGCAGCTTAGCGGGCAGGGGGAGCTATGGCTACACCTTC. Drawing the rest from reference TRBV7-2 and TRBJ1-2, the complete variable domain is GAGVSQSPSNKVTEKGKDVELRCDPISGHTALYWYRQSLGQGLEFLIYFQGNSAPDKSGLPSDRFSAERTGGSVSTLTIQRTQQEDSAVYLCASSLAGRGSYGYTFGSGTRLTVV.

CDR3 protein: CAWSVPGIRNSPLHF. CDR3 coding DNA: TGTGCCTGGAGTGTGCCCGGTATTCGGAATTCACCCCTCCACTTT. The chain carries TRBV30 and TRBJ1-6; D not certain. V gave up 0 bases and J gave up 7 bases, with 13 bases separating them. The CDR3 is made up of 15 amino acids. CDR1 GTSNPN and CDR2 SVGIG come from the germline V gene (reference sequence). The variable domain in full, completed from reference TRBV30 and TRBJ1-6, reads SQTIHQWPATLVQPVGSPLSLECTVEGTSNPNLYWYRQAAGRGLQLLFYSVGIGQISSEVPQNLSASRPQDRQFILSSKKLLLSDSGFYLCAWSVPGIRNSPLHFGNGTRLTVT.

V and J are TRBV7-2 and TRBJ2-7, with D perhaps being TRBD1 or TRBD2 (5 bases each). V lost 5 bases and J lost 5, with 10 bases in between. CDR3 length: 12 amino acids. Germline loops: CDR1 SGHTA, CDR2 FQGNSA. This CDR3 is CASSLGTDEQYF. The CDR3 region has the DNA TGTGCCAGCAGCCTAGGGACGGACGAGCAGTACTTC.

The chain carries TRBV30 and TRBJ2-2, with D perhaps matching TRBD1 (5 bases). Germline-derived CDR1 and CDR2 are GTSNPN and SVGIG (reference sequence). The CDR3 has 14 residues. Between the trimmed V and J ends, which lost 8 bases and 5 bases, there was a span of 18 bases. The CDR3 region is CASRQGFQTGELFF. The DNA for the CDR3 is TGTGCCAGCCGCCAGGGTTTTCAAACCGGGGAGCTGTTTTTT.

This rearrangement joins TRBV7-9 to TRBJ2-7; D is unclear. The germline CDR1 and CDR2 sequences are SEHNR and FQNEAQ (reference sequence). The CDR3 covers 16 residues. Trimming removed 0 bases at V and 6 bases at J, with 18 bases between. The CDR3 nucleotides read TGTGCCAGCAGCTTAGCAGGCGTCAGTCCCACACCCGAGCAGTACTTC. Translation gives CASSLAGVSPTPEQYF.

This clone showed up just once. CDR3 loop: CAVLGPLPSYEQYF. The CDR3 DNA is TGTGCCGTATTGGGGCCACTCCCCTCCTACGAGCAGTACTTC. V usage is TRBV28 and J usage is TRBJ2-7; D possibly corresponds to TRBD1 (5 bases). The CDR3 is 14 residues long. The germline V gene encodes CDR1 MDHEN and CDR2 SYDVKM. Trimming took off 11 bases at V and 0 bases at J, with 17 bases between the two ends.

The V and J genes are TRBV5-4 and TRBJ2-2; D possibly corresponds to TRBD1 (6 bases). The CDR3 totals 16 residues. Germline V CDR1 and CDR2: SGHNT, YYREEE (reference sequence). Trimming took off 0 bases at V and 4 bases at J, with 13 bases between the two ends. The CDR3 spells CASSLVGGRPTGELFF. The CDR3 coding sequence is TGTGCCAGCAGCTTGGTAGGGGGTCGTCCCACCGGGGAGCTGTTTTTT.

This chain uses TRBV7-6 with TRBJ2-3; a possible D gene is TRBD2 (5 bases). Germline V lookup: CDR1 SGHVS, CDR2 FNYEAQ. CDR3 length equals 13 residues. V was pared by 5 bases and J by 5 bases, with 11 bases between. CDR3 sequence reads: CASSPRAGDTQYF. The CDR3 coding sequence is TGTGCCAGCAGCCCGAGGGCGGGAGATACGCAGTATTTT. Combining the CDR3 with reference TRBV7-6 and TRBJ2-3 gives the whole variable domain GAGVSQSPRYKVTKRGQDVALRCDPISGHVSLYWYRQALGQGPEFLTYFNYEAQQDKSGLPNDRFSAERPEGSISTLTIQRTEQRDSAMYRCASSPRAGDTQYFGPGTRLTVL.

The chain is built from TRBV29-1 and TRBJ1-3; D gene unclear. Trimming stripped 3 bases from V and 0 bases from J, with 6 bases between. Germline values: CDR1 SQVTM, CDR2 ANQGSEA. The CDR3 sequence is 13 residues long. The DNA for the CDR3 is TGCAGCGTTGATCCCCGCTCTGGAAACACCATATATTTT. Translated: CSVDPRSGNTIYF. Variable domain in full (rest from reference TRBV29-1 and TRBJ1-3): SAVISQKPSRDICQRGTSLTIQCQVDSQVTMMFWYRQQPGQSLTLIATANQGSEATYESGFVIDKFPISRPNLTFSTLTVSNMSPEDSSIYLCSVDPRSGNTIYFGEGSWLTVV.